Listed below are T cell receptor beta chains from one sample, sequenced in a study of T-cell reconstitution after alpha-beta-depleted transplantation in children. MiXCR, applied by TCRdb to the PCR reads, yields one record per CDR3 protein. The sample shows roughly 100,000 distinct CDR3 sequences, over 6% of them seen only once. The sample here was PBMCs, taken before TCRalphabeta/CD19-depleted stem cell transplant. Receptors were obtained from a boy aged 2 to 9 with acute lymphoblastic leukemia, due to receive a stem cell transplant. Each CDR3 is given with its conserved first and last residue. The order of the fields is clone size, J gene, V gene, D gene, CDR3 DNA, CDR3 protein. D genes are given only for firm matches. Some rows have no size entry. The others give once, few or many, or a class for an expanded clone.

>many|TRBJ2-5|TRBV7-9|NA
TGTGCCAGCAGCTTAGGAGGGCCGGGAGAGACCCAGTACTTC
CASSLGGPGETQYF
>many|TRBJ2-2|TRBV12-3/TRBV12-4|TRBD1
TGTGCCAGCAGTCCGACAGGGGGGGCCACCGGGGAGCTGTTTTTT
CASSPTGGATGELFF
>medium-sized|TRBJ2-5|TRBV18|NA
TGTGCCAGCTCACCACGGGAGACCCAGTACTTC
CASSPRETQYF
>medium-sized|TRBJ1-1|TRBV20-1|NA
TGCAGTGCTAATCGAGGGACCGGAACTGAAGCTTTCTTT
CSANRGTGTEAFF
>NA|TRBJ2-5|TRBV5-1|TRBD2
TGCGCCAGCAGCAAGGGACTAGCGGAAGAAGAGACCCAGTACTTC
CASSKGLAEEETQYF
>many|TRBJ2-7|TRBV18|NA
TGTGCCAGCTCTGTCCGGGGAGACCCCTACGAGCAGTACTTC
CASSVRGDPYEQYF
>many|TRBJ2-7|TRBV14|NA
TGTGCCAGCAGCCTTCGACAGGAAATTCCCTACGAGCAGTACTTC
CASSLRQEIPYEQYF
>many|TRBJ2-5|TRBV20-1|TRBD2
TGCAGTGCTAGAGATCTGTTTCGCGGGGGGGCGGAGACCCAGTACTTC
CSARDLFRGGAETQYF
>few|TRBJ1-3|TRBV4-1|NA
TGCGCCAGCAGCCAAGGGGGGCTCGGAAACACCATATATTTT
CASSQGGLGNTIYF
>NA|TRBJ2-1|TRBV7-6|TRBD2
TGTGCCAGCAGCCCTCAGCGGACTAGCGGGGGCAATGAGCAGTTCTTC
CASSPQRTSGGNEQFF
>NA|TRBJ1-5|TRBV19|NA
TGTGCCAGTAGTCCCCCCCGGGAATGGGGAAATCAGCCCCAGCATTTT
CASSPPREWGNQPQHF
>NA|TRBJ2-4|TRBV4-1|NA
TGCGCCAGCAGCCAAGAGGGCAGCCAAGACATTCAGTACTTC
CASSQEGSQDIQYF
>NA|TRBJ2-1|TRBV5-1|TRBD1
TGCGCCAGCAGCTCCAACAGGGGGGACTACAATGAGCAGTTCTTC
CASSSNRGDYNEQFF
>large|TRBJ2-3|TRBV5-8|TRBD2
TGTGCCAGCAGCTTGGGGCTAGCGGGGGGGCCTGCTAGCACAGATACGCAGTATTTT
CASSLGLAGGPASTDTQYF
>NA|TRBJ1-1|TRBV28|NA
TGTGCCAGCCTTCGTATGGGCTACGTGAACACTGAAGCTTTCTTT
CASLRMGYVNTEAFF
>many|TRBJ2-5|TRBV29-1|NA
TGCAGCGTCGCGTACGGACCACAGGAGACCCAGTACTTC
CSVAYGPQETQYF
>NA|TRBJ1-1|TRBV3-1|NA
TGTGCCAGCAGCCAAGGTGGGATCACTGAAGCTTTCTTT
CASSQGGITEAFF
>NA|TRBJ1-1|TRBV6-2/TRBV6-3|TRBD1
TGTGCCAGCAGGAACAGGGGGCCAAACACTGAAGCTTTCTTT
CASRNRGPNTEAFF
>many|TRBJ1-5|TRBV5-1|NA
TGCGCCAGCAGCGCACAGGGAAATCAGCCCCAGCATTTT
CASSAQGNQPQHF
>many|TRBJ2-5|TRBV20-1|NA
TGCAGTGCTAGAGATCCCGGAATCAGGGAGACCCAGTACTTC
CSARDPGIRETQYF
>few|TRBJ1-1|TRBV4-1|NA
TGCGCCAGCAGCCAGGAGGGGCTGAATGAAGCTTTCTTT
CASSQEGLNEAFF
>few|TRBJ2-7|TRBV7-2|NA
TGTGCCAGCAGCTTAACGGTTTTAGGGAGTTACGAGCAGTACTTC
CASSLTVLGSYEQYF
>few|TRBJ2-3|TRBV6-4|NA
TGTGCCAGCAGTTTTAAACCTACTAGCACAGATACGCAGTATTTT
CASSFKPTSTDTQYF
>many|TRBJ2-5|TRBV29-1|TRBD2
TGCAGCGTTGAAGATTGGGGGAGGGAAGAGACCCAGTACTTC
CSVEDWGREETQYF
>medium-sized|TRBJ2-1|TRBV29-1|TRBD2
TGCAGCGTTGAAGATGCCAGCGGGGGAATCTACAATGAGCAGTTCTTC
CSVEDASGGIYNEQFF
>many|TRBJ2-1|TRBV24-1|NA
TGTGCCACCAGTGATTTGGAGGGGGCCTACAATGAGCAGTTCTTC
CATSDLEGAYNEQFF
>few|TRBJ2-3|TRBV9|NA
TGTGCCAGCAGCGTAGGAGGGACCCGGACGGATACGCAGTATTTT
CASSVGGTRTDTQYF
>many|TRBJ2-7|TRBV5-1|NA
TGCGCCAGCAGCCCGAAACTCTCCTACGAGCAGTACTTC
CASSPKLSYEQYF
>many|TRBJ1-1|TRBV7-3|TRBD1
TGCGCCAGCAGCTTGACAGGGGACACTGAAGCTTTCTTT
CASSLTGDTEAFF
>many|TRBJ1-2|TRBV7-9|NA
TGTGCCACACTGGCTGGGACCGGGCGCAACGCCGGCTACACCTTC
CATLAGTGRNAGYTF
>NA|TRBJ2-1|TRBV6-1|NA
TGTGCCAGCAGCCGGACTCGCTACTCCTACAATGAGCAGTTCTTC
CASSRTRYSYNEQFF
>many|TRBJ2-2|TRBV20-1|NA
TGCAGTGCTAGAGTACAGGGATGGAACACCGGGGAGCTGTTTTTT
CSARVQGWNTGELFF
>many|TRBJ2-5|TRBV5-1|NA
TGCGCCAGCAGCTTTGGTGGGGGGGCAGGAGAGACCCAGTACTTC
CASSFGGGAGETQYF
>NA|TRBJ1-1|TRBV20-1|NA
TGCAGTGCTAGCCTTGGGGGCAGCGGTTTGAACACTGAAGCTTTCTTT
CSASLGGSGLNTEAFF
>many|TRBJ1-5|TRBV9|NA
TGTGCCAGCAGCCCTTTGGGGACGAGCAATCAGCCCCAGCATTTT
CASSPLGTSNQPQHF
>NA|TRBJ2-5|TRBV5-5|TRBD1
TGTGCCAGCAGCATTTCCGGGACAGGGGGCTATTACCAAGAGACCCAGTACTTC
CASSISGTGGYYQETQYF
>few|TRBJ1-5|TRBV5-5|NA
TGTGCCAGCAGCTTGCTGGCAGGAGTTAATCAGCCCCAGCATTTT
CASSLLAGVNQPQHF